This T cell receptor beta chain was recovered during a study of cytotoxic CD8 clonotypes in ibrutinib-treated CLL. In the study overall: Following treatment for a median roughly 12 months, range 6 to 36, response samples were then taken.

From germline, CDR1 is MDHEN and CDR2 SYDVKM. Trimming took 3 bases from V and 11 from J, leaving 11 bases between them. The CDR3 sequence is 12 residues long. This table comes from immunoSEQ multiplex PCR, and its TCRdb copy is limited to in-frame clones, with some not included. The sample yields some 80,000 clones, 70% to 80% seen once. Study results and limitations: The clonality rise at ibrutinib response reflected private clonotype expansion.

About this clone: Antigen: not known.

The chain recombines TRBV28 with TRBJ2-1; D possibly corresponds to TRBD2 (6 bases). Specimen: PBMCs, collected after 12 months of ibrutinib treatment. This sequence originates from a human donor with chronic lymphocytic leukemia. CDR3 residues: CASSFNLAQQFF. CDR3 nucleotides: TGTGCCAGCAGTTTTAACCTAGCGCAGCAGTTCTTC.